This T cell receptor beta chain emerged from a study of T cells in Graves' hyperthyroidism and ophthalmopathy. Study-wide results and limits: In blood, most of the thyroid clonotypes expanded above 0.001 were also present. From stable hyperthyroidism, ophthalmopathy was separated by a 13 V-J model.

The V gene's germline CDR1 is SGHNT and CDR2 YENEEA. This CDR3 region has 14 residues. Trimming cost V 4 bases and J 8 bases; bases outside gene matches: 7. This clonotype came up many times. The target antigen is unknown. Hyperthyroidism, newly diagnosed and lasting under 2 months, affected patients aged 18 to 65. Amplification of TCR beta CDR3 regions used RNA as the template. Using the HTBI primer set, a first-round RT-PCR was run on the TCR CDR3. From the multiplex PCR reads, TCRdb called clonotypes with MiXCR, one entry per CDR3 protein. The table has approximately 870,000 distinct CDR3 sequences, over 35% seen once; the top ten hold about 8.9%.

The TCR was taken from a man between 18 and 35 years old with Graves' hyperthyroidism. The material sequenced was blood. The chain has TRBV11-3 and TRBJ1-4; 7 bases agree with TRBD1. CDR3 region: CASSSIGTDEKLFF. The CDR3 coding sequence is TGTGCCAGCAGCTCTATCGGGACAGACGAAAAACTGTTTTTT.